Following are 7 T cell receptor beta chains from one sample sequenced in a study of T-cell reconstitution after alpha-beta-depleted transplantation in children. Unique molecular identifiers were incorporated into the prepared TCRbeta library. From the PCR reads, TCRdb called clonotypes with MiXCR, one entry per CDR3 protein. The top ten clones hold around 4% of a sample with around 400,000 distinct CDR3 sequences, about 20% of them seen once. The material was PBMCs from the stem cell graft donor, obtained from the stem cell graft. The receptors here all came from a human donor who donated a stem cell graft to a child with acute myeloid leukemia.

The chain joins TRBV5-1 to TRBJ2-3; tentatively, D is TRBD2 (6 bases). The CDR3 length is 18 residues. Per germline, CDR1 SGHRS and CDR2 YFSETQ. V gave up 2 bases and J gave up 2 bases, with 21 bases separating them. The CDR3 spells CASSFPGTQLRITDTQYF. CDR3 coding DNA: TGCGCCAGCAGCTTCCCCGGGACTCAACTACGCATCACAGATACGCAGTATTTT.

There are a few counts of this clonotype. This chain uses TRBV10-2 with TRBJ1-1; D is perhaps TRBD1 (5 bases). V lost 8 bases and J lost 0, with 7 bases in between. CDR1 and CDR2 from the germline V gene are WSHSY and SAAADI. CDR3 length: 12 residues. For the CDR3, the DNA is TGCGCCAGCGGACAAATGAACACTGAAGCTTTCTTT. Protein sequence: CASGQMNTEAFF.

This clonotype was observed once. The chain is built from TRBV5-1 and TRBJ2-7, with a weak D call TRBD2 (6 bases). CDR3 length: 16 amino acids. Germline loops: CDR1 SGHRS, CDR2 YFSETQ. Trimming removed 4 bases from V and 6 bases from J, with 23 bases in between. CDR3 bases: TGCGCCAGCAGCGTATCCCGGGACTGGCCGGGGATCGAGCAGTACTTC. Protein sequence: CASSVSRDWPGIEQYF.

In this sample, this clonotype turned up a few times. The rearrangement joins TRBV29-1 to TRBJ2-3; D is unresolved. Trimming removed 3 bases from V and 1 base from J, with 14 bases in between. CDR1 SQVTM and CDR2 ANQGSEA come from the germline V gene. The CDR3 loop spans 15 amino acids. The CDR3 nucleotides read TGCAGCGTTGACGTCGCGGCTCGACGCACAGATACGCAGTATTTT. This codes for CSVDVAARRTDTQYF.

In this sample, this clonotype turned up a few times. The chain is built from TRBV24-1 and TRBJ1-2, with D uncertain. CDR1 and CDR2 (germline): KGHDR, SFDVKD. V was shortened by 4 bases and J by 5 bases, with 4 bases between the two germline ends. This CDR3 is 11 amino acids long. The CDR3 reads CATSDRYGYTF. For the CDR3, the DNA is TGTGCCACCAGTGACCGTTATGGCTACACCTTC.

This clonotype was found a few times. The chain recombines TRBV10-2 with TRBJ2-1; either TRBD1 or TRBD2 may supply D (5 bases each). Trimming removed 7 bases at V and 10 bases at J, with 17 bases between. Germline loops: CDR1 WSHSY, CDR2 SAAADI. This CDR3 has 13 amino acids. The CDR3 DNA follows: TGCGCCAGCACTGGGACCGCCCTCATGGAGCAGTTCTTC. Its protein is CASTGTALMEQFF.

This clonotype was seen a handful of times. This sequence joins TRBV29-1 and TRBJ2-7; 10 bases align to TRBD1. V gave up 5 bases and J gave up 2 bases; unmatched junction bases: 9. The CDR3 loop spans 15 amino acids. In germline, CDR1 is SQVTM, CDR2 ANQGSEA. This CDR3 is CSVPDRGPPTYEQYF. The CDR3 nucleotides read TGCAGCGTTCCTGACAGGGGGCCACCCACCTACGAGCAGTACTTC.